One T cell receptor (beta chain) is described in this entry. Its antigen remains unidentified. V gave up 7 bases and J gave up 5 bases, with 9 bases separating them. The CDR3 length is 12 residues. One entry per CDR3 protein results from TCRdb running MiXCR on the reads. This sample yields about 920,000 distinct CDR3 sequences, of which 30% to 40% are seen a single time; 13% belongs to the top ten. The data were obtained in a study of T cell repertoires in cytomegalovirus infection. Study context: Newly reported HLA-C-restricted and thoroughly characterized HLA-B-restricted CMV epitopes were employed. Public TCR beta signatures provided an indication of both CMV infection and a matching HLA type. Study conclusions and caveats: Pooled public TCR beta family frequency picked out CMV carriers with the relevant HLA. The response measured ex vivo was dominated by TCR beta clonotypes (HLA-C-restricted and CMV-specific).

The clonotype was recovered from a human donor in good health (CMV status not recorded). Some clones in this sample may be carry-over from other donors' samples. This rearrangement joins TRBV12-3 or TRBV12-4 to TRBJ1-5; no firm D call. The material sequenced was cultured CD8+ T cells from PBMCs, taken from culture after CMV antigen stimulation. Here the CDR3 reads CASTGIHQPQHF. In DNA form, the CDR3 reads TGTGCCAGCACCGGGATCCATCAGCCCCAGCATTTT.